This T cell receptor beta chain came from a study of T cells after posttransplantation cyclophosphamide. Study-level points and caveats: Tissue-infiltrating T cells from skin or gut overlapped little with blood T cells. Later blood repertoires were often dominated by clones from the donor CD8+ memory compartment. Recipient CMV seropositivity and CMV reactivation strongly tracked TRB clonality.

The data were produced by immunoSEQ multiplex PCR, yet TCRdb's version contains in-frame clones alone and is incomplete. The sample has tens of thousands of clones, around 93% seen once. Regarding this clone: Its specificity is not known.

The sequence was collected from a woman between 25 and 40 years old in good health and a related stem cell transplant donor. The specimen was PBMCs.

CDR3 sequence: CASSFGTGGYEQFF. The CDR3 nucleotides are TGCGCCAGCAGCTTCGGGACAGGGGGCTATGAGCAGTTCTTC. V is TRBV5-1 and J is TRBJ2-1, with 12 nucleotides matching TRBD1. Trimming removed 2 bases from V and 8 bases from J; junction bases left unmatched: 2. CDR3 length equals 14 residues. CDR1 and CDR2 (germline): SGHRS, YFSETQ. The variable domain in full, with the rest retrieved from reference TRBV5-1 and TRBJ2-1, is KAGVTQTPRYLIKTRGQQVTLSCSPISGHRSVSWYQQTPGQGLQFLFEYFSETQRNKGNFPGRFSGRQFSNSRSEMNVSTLELGDSALYLCASSFGTGGYEQFFGPGTRLTVL.